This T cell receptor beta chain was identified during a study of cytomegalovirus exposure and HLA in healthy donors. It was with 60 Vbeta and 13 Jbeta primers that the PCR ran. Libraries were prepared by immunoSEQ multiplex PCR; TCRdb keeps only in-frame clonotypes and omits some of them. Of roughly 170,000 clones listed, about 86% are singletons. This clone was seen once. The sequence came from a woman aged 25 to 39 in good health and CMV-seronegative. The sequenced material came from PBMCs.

CDR3 in DNA: TGCGCCAGCAGTGAGTTCTCGGCGGGCAGTCAGTACTTC. Protein sequence: CASSEFSAGSQYF. The V gene is TRBV10-1, the J gene TRBJ2-4; the D gene is possibly TRBD2 (5 bases). Germline CDR1 WNHNN, CDR2 SYGVQD (reference sequence). Trimming removed 1 base from V and 12 bases from J, with 13 bases in between. The CDR3 totals 13 residues.